The source of this T cell receptor (beta chain) is a study of OX40 agonist ivuxolimab in advanced cancers. Findings of the study overall: On average, CD8+ T cells had more expanded clones than CD4+. The CD4+ and CD8+ T cells in the blood had expanded clonally by week 6 at 0.1 to 3.0 mg/kg.

V lost 5 bases and J lost 7, with 12 bases in between. Germline V gives CDR1 SGHTA, CDR2 FQGNSA. This CDR3 comprises 14 residues. The count of this clone is one. Its specificity is not known. Produced via immunoSEQ multiplex PCR; TCRdb's table is partial and in-frame only. The table includes 90,000 to 95,000 clones, approximately 89% detected once. The clonotype originates from an adult with an advanced solid tumor such as melanoma, head and neck, liver or kidney cancer. The sequencing here drew on CD4+ or CD8+ T cells sorted from blood, taken in a trial of the OX40 agonist ivuxolimab. V gene TRBV7-2 combines with J gene TRBJ2-6; tentative D call: TRBD2 (5 bases). The CDR3 DNA is TGTGCCAGCAGCCCCGTGGGGAGCGCCAACGTCCTGACTTTC. Translating gives CASSPVGSANVLTF.